This TCR beta chain was documented in a study of T cells in narcolepsy. Study results and caveats: Blood of same and different patients, but not healthy controls, reportedly held recurring autoreactive clonotypes. Comparing one patient's CSF and blood CD4+ clonotypes highlighted HCRT- and TRIB2-specific autoreactive clonotypes.

Trimming removed 4 bases from V and 5 bases from J, with 19 bases in between. The germline gives CDR1 SGDLS, CDR2 YYNGEE. The CDR3 is 16 residues long. A note on this clone: What it binds is not known.

TCRdb keeps only in-frame clones here, not all; method: immunoSEQ multiplex PCR. The repertoire consists of 3,000 to 3,500 clones, with approximately 65% occurring once and the leading ten covering roughly three fifths. This clonotype was obtained from a human donor with narcolepsy. The genes are TRBV9 and TRBJ2-1, with D possibly called TRBD1 or TRBD2 (6 bases each). The sample was CD45RA- memory CD8+ T cells from PBMCs. This chain's CDR3 is CASSPLRGAIDNEQFF. The CDR3, as DNA: TGTGCCAGCAGCCCCCTAAGGGGGGCAATCGACAATGAGCAGTTCTTC.